These 20 T cell receptor beta chains came from one sample sequenced in a study of Graves' ophthalmopathy and Graves' hyperthyroidism (dated by TCRdb to between 2018 and 2020). Data came from an Illumina HiSeq 2000. For repertoire sequencing, TCR beta CDR3 regions were amplified from RNA transcripts. HTBI primers and the Qiagen OneStep RT-PCR kit were used in a first-round RT-PCR, which was followed by a second-round multiplex PCR, size selection and purification. The public reads were reanalyzed by TCRdb: fastp trimming at Q25, MiXCR alignment, in-frame beta chains only. All rows with the same CDR3 protein become a single entry with the most common DNA and genes. The sample table shows around 520,000 distinct CDR3 sequences, and 35% to 40% are seen once. About 4.1% of the sample comes from the top ten. Input material: peripheral blood or thyroid tissue (not recorded which). The receptor set was obtained from an adult man with Graves' hyperthyroidism.

Notes on this clonotype: One end of the junction varies from germline; a read error may be responsible. The CDR3 DNA follows: TGTGCCAGCAGCAGGTACTCCTACGGGCAGTACTTC. Its translation: CASSRYSYGQYF. The rearrangement links TRBV28 to TRBJ2-7; D gene unclear. The CDR3 runs 12 residues. Germline CDR1 and CDR2: MDHEN and SYDVKM. The entire variable domain, with the rest obtained from reference TRBV28 and TRBJ2-7, is as follows: DVKVTQSSRYLVKRTGEKVFLECVQDMDHENMFWYRQDPGLGLRLIYFSYDVKMKEKGDIPEGYSVSREKKERFSLILESASTNQTSMYLCASSRYSYGQYFGPGTRLTVT.

The count of this clonotype is one. V gene TRBV29-1 combines with J gene TRBJ2-7, with D possibly being TRBD1 or TRBD2 (5 bases each). Per the germline V gene, CDR1 is SQVTM and CDR2 is ANQGSEA. The CDR3 sequence is 12 residues long. DNA of the CDR3: TGCAGGGCCGGGACGTCGTCCTACGAGCAGTACTTC. Its translation is CRAGTSSYEQYF.

The sample holds a few counts of this clonotype. This sequence joins TRBV9 and TRBJ1-4; no clear D gene. From germline, CDR1 is SGDLS and CDR2 YYNGEE. The germline V and J ends were trimmed by 3 bases and 8 bases, with 17 bases remaining between them. The CDR3 loop spans 15 amino acids. This chain's CDR3 is CASSALGGPGEKLFF. In DNA, the CDR3 is TGTGCCAGCAGCGCCTTAGGCGGCCCCGGGGAAAAACTGTTTTTT. Using reference TRBV9 and TRBJ1-4 for the parts outside the CDR3, the full variable domain is DSGVTQTPKHLITATGQRVTLRCSPRSGDLSVYWYQQSLDQGLQFLIQYYNGEERAKGNILERFSAQQFPDLHSELNLSSLELGDSALYFCASSALGGPGEKLFFGSGTQLSVL.

As concerns this clonotype: A read error may explain this, as a much larger clone is one base away. The chain joins TRBV2 to TRBJ1-5; D is possibly TRBD1 (5 bases). The V end was cut by 6 bases, the J end by 3 bases, with 15 bases between. This CDR3 region has 15 residues. The V gene's germline CDR1 is SNHLY and CDR2 FYNNEI. CDR3 DNA sequence: TGTGCCAGCAGCGTAGGGACGGGGAACAATCAGCCCCAGCATTTT. Translation: CASSVGTGNNQPQHF. Combining the CDR3 with reference TRBV2 and TRBJ1-5 gives the whole variable domain EPEVTQTPSHQVTQMGQEVILRCVPISNHLYFYWYRQILGQKVEFLVSFYNNEISEKSEIFDDQFSVERPDGSNFTLKIRSTKLEDSAMYFCASSVGTGNNQPQHFGDGTRLSIL.

Concerning this clonotype itself: A clone one base away is much larger, so this may be a read error. The V and J genes are TRBV20-1 and TRBJ2-7, with D perhaps matching TRBD1 (5 bases). The CDR3 spans 12 residues. Germline V gene data show CDR1 as DFQATT and CDR2 as SNEGSKA (reference sequence). The V and J ends lost 4 bases and 0 bases respectively, with 7 bases between them. CDR3 region: CSAKQDSYEQYF. The CDR3 coding sequence is TGCAGTGCTAAACAGGACTCCTACGAGCAGTACTTC.

The chain has TRBV28 and TRBJ1-5; D gene uncertain. This CDR3 contains 15 residues. Germline V gene lookup returns CDR1 MDHEN and CDR2 SYDVKM. With 5 bases removed from V and 6 bases from J, the gap between germline ends came to 17 bases. DNA for the CDR3: TGTGCCAGCAGTCCATCGTCGGGAGTCGGTCAGCCCCAGCATTTT. It specifies CASSPSSGVGQPQHF.

Comment on this clonotype: This may arise from a read error, as a much more abundant clone is one base away. V usage is TRBV6-5 and J usage is TRBJ2-7; D is possibly TRBD1 (6 bases). The CDR3 totals 14 residues. CDR1 and CDR2 from the germline V gene are MNHEY and SVGAGI. CDR3 nucleotides: TGTGCCAGCACGGTAACACAGGGAGCTGGCGAGCAGTGCTTC. Protein sequence: CASTVTQGAGEQCF.

This clonotype was seen many times. The chain recombines TRBV5-6 with TRBJ1-2; 11 bases match TRBD1. V was pared by 1 base and J by 7 bases, with 6 bases of the junction left unmatched. The CDR3 contains 15 residues. CDR1 SGHDT and CDR2 YYEEEE come from the germline V gene. CDR3 residues: CASSLSGQGVSGYTF. The CDR3 nucleotides read TGTGCCAGCAGCTTGTCGGGACAGGGGGTCTCTGGCTACACCTTC. The complete variable domain, with remaining parts taken from reference TRBV5-6 and TRBJ1-2, reads DAGVTQSPTHLIKTRGQQVTLRCSPKSGHDTVSWYQQALGQGPQFIFQYYEEEERQRGNFPDRFSGHQFPNYSSELNVNALLLGDSALYLCASSLSGQGVSGYTFGSGTRLTVV.

A remark on this clonotype: At one of its ends the junction is not consistent with the germline gene, which may arise from a read error. V gene TRBV19 combines with J gene TRBJ1-6; D gene unclear. CDR3 size: 13 residues. Germline CDR1 is LNHDA and CDR2 is SQIVND (reference sequence). The CDR3 region is CANSIGRPSPLHF. In nucleotides, the CDR3 is TGTGCCAATAGTATAGGCAGGCCTTCACCCCTCCACTTT.

The CDR3 DNA reads TGTGCCAGCTCACCACCGTCCGGCGAACCAGGGTACACTGAAGCTTTCTTT. It yields the protein CASSPPSGEPGYTEAFF. V and J are TRBV18 and TRBJ1-1; tentative D call: TRBD1 (5 bases). The germline V and J ends were trimmed by 0 bases and 3 bases, with 17 bases remaining between them. CDR1 is KGHSH and CDR2 is LQKENI in the germline V gene. The CDR3 loop spans 17 amino acids. The variable domain in full, with the rest retrieved from reference TRBV18 and TRBJ1-1, is NAGVMQNPRHLVRRRGQEARLRCSPMKGHSHVYWYRQLPEEGLKFMVYLQKENIIDESGMPKERFSAEFPKEGPSILRIQQVVRGDSAAYFCASSPPSGEPGYTEAFFGQGTRLTVV.

This clonotype was seen ten or more times. In nucleotides, the CDR3 is TGTGCCAGCAGTCAGGACAGGGTCAACACTGAAGCTTTCTTT. This translates into CASSQDRVNTEAFF. The rearrangement links TRBV11-2 to TRBJ1-1, with TRBD1 identical over 8 bases. Germline loops: CDR1 SGHAT, CDR2 FQNNGV. The CDR3 loop spans 14 amino acids. J lost 2 bases, V lost 6 bases, and 5 bases had no gene match.

Remarks on this clonotype: One base away lies a much larger clone, so this may be a sequencing read error. A read error is likely, as this CDR3 ends without the conserved phenylalanine or tryptophan. This rearrangement joins TRBV10-3 to TRBJ2-5; D uncertain. CDR1 is ENHRY, CDR2 SYGVKD, per germline. There are 14 residues in the CDR3. The chain's CDR3 is CASSYLASQETQYL. The CDR3 DNA is TGTGCCAGCAGTTACCTGGCCAGCCAAGAGACCCAGTACCTC.

The table lists this clonotype with a few counts. This chain joins TRBV10-3 and TRBJ2-7; D gene uncertain. V was shortened by 2 bases and J by 6 bases, with 8 bases between the two germline ends. CDR1 and CDR2 from the germline V gene are ENHRY and SYGVKD. CDR3 length: 12 residues. CDR3 sequence: CAISEGFSEQYF. Written as DNA, the CDR3 is TGTGCCATCAGTGAGGGCTTCTCCGAGCAGTACTTC.

V is TRBV20-1 and J is TRBJ1-2; D possibly corresponds to TRBD1 (5 bases). Trimming took 1 base from V and 5 from J, leaving 8 bases between them. The germline V gene has CDR1 DFQATT and CDR2 SNEGSKA (reference sequence). This CDR3 has 12 residues. Here the CDR3 DNA reads TGCAGTGCTAGAGGGGGGATGTATGGCTACACCTTC. Protein: CSARGGMYGYTF.

This clonotype was found once. The chain couples TRBV19 to TRBJ2-7, with TRBD2 as a possible D gene (5 bases). The V end was cut by 3 bases, the J end by 6 bases, with 12 bases between. The length of the CDR3 is 13 residues. Germline CDR1 is LNHDA and CDR2 is SQIVND (reference sequence). The CDR3 here is CASSIGERGEQYF. The CDR3 DNA follows: TGTGCCAGTAGTATCGGGGAACGGGGCGAGCAGTACTTC.

The chain has TRBV5-4 and TRBJ1-1; perhaps TRBD1 as D (5 bases). Trimming took off 7 bases at V and 6 bases at J, with 19 bases between the two ends. This CDR3 comprises 14 residues. The germline V gene has CDR1 SGHNT and CDR2 YYREEE (reference sequence). CDR3 nucleotides: TGTGCCAGCCAGAATAACCCCCGAGGGGCTGAAGCTTTCTTT. Translation: CASQNNPRGAEAFF.

A note on this clonotype: An end of the junction differs from the germline gene, which may be a read error. The V gene is TRBV25-1, the J gene TRBJ2-2; D assignment may be TRBD1 or TRBD2 (6 bases each). Germline V gene data show CDR1 as MGHDK and CDR2 as SYGVNS. The CDR3 contains 15 residues. The CDR3 DNA reads as TGTGCCAGCAAGCACACACAACAGGGCCCCGGGGGGCTGTTTTTT. Its protein product is CASKHTQQGPGGLFF.

CDR3 protein: CASSQEAFGLAENEQFF. CDR3 in DNA: TGTGCCAGCAGCCAAGAGGCCTTCGGACTAGCGGAGAATGAGCAGTTCTTC. The chain recombines TRBV7-2 with TRBJ2-1; 10 nucleotides match TRBD2. The CDR3 has 17 residues. V lost 5 bases, J lost 7 bases, and 14 bases stayed unmatched. Germline loops: CDR1 SGHTA, CDR2 FQGNSA.

This clonotype was seen at least ten times. This sequence joins TRBV7-9 and TRBJ1-4; a weak D match, TRBD1 (5 bases). The CDR3 is 13 amino acids. Germline V lookup: CDR1 SEHNR, CDR2 FQNEAQ (reference sequence). Trimming took 7 bases from V and 4 from J, leaving 10 bases between them. CDR3: CASTSRGNEKLFF. The CDR3 DNA follows: TGTGCCAGCACCTCGAGGGGTAATGAAAAACTGTTTTTT.

A word on this clonotype: A read error is possible here, since a much larger clone lies one base away. This chain connects TRBV20-1 to TRBJ1-5; D gene unclear. CDR3 length: 12 residues. CDR1 and CDR2 (germline): DFQATT, SNEGSKA (reference sequence). As DNA, the CDR3 is TGCGGTGCTAGGCTTGGGATTCAGCCCCAGCATTTT. This sequence encodes CGARLGIQPQHF.